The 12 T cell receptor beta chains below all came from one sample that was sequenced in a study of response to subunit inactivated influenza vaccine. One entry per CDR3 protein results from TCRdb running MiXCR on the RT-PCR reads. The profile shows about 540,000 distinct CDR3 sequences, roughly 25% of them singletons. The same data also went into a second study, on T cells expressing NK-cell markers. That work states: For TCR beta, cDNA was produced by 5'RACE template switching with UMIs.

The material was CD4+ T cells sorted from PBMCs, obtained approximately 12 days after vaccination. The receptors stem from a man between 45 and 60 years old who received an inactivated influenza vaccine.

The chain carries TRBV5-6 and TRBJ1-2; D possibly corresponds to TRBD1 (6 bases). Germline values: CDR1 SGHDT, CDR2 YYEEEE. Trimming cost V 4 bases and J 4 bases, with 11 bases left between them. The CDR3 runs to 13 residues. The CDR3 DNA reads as TGTGCCAGCAGCCAACAGGGCATCTATGGCTACACCTTC. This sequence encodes CASSQQGIYGYTF.

This CDR3 is CASLSKGFEQYF. DNA for the CDR3: TGTGCCAGCCTTAGTAAAGGGTTCGAGCAGTACTTC. The chain uses TRBV25-1 and TRBJ2-7, with D unclear. Germline V gene sequence: CDR1 MGHDK, CDR2 SYGVNS. The CDR3 contains 12 residues. V was cut by 8 bases and J by 6 bases, with 14 bases left in between.

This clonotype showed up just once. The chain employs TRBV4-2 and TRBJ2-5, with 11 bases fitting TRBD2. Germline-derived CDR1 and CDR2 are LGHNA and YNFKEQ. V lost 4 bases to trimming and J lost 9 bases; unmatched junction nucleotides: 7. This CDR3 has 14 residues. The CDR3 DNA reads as TGTGCCAGCAGCCGCGGGACTAGCGGTATCCCCCAGTACTTC. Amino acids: CASSRGTSGIPQYF.

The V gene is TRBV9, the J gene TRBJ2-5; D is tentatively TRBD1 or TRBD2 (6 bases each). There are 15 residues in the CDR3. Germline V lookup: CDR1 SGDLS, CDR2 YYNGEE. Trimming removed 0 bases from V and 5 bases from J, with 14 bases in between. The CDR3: CASSVGGGMLETQYF. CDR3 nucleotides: TGTGCCAGCAGCGTAGGAGGGGGGATGTTGGAGACCCAGTACTTC.

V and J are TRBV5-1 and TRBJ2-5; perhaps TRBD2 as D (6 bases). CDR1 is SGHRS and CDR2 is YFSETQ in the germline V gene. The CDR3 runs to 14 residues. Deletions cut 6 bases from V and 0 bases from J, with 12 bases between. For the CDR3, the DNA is TGCGCCAGCACCTCTGGGGGGTACCAAGAGACCCAGTACTTC. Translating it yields CASTSGGYQETQYF.

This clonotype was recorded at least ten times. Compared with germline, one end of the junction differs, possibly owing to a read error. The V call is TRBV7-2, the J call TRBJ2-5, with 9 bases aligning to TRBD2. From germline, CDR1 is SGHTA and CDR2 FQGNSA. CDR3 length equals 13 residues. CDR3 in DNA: TGTGCCAGCAGTTTAGCGGGGGTCGAGACCCAGTACTTC. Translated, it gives CASSLAGVETQYF. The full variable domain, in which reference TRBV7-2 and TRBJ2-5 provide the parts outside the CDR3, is GAGVSQSPSNKVTEKGKDVELRCDPISGHTALYWYRQSLGQGLEFLIYFQGNSAPDKSGLPSDRFSAERTGGSVSTLTIQRTQQEDSAVYLCASSLAGVETQYFGPGTRLLVL.

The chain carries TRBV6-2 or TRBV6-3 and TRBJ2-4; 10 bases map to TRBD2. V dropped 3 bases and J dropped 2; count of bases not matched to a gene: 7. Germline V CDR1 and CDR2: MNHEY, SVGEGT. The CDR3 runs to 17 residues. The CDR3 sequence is CASSYWSSGSSKNIQYF. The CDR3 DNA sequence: TGTGCCAGCAGTTATTGGTCTAGCGGGAGTTCCAAAAACATTCAGTACTTC.

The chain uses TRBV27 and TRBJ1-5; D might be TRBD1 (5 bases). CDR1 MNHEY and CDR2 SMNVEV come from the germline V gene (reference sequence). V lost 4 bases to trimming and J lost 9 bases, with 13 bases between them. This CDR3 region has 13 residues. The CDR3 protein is CASSSGQPGPQHF. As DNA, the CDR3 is TGTGCCAGCAGTTCCGGACAACCTGGGCCCCAGCATTTT.

The CDR3 DNA reads as TGTGCCAGCAGTCAGGACTGGACAGGGGGAGGTGAAGCTTTCTTT. Its protein product is CASSQDWTGGGEAFF. This chain connects TRBV7-8 to TRBJ1-1, with TRBD1 identical over 10 bases. This CDR3 has 15 residues. The germline CDR1 and CDR2 sequences are SGHVS and FQNEAQ. The V and J ends lost 6 bases and 7 bases, in that order; junction bases with no gene match: 11.

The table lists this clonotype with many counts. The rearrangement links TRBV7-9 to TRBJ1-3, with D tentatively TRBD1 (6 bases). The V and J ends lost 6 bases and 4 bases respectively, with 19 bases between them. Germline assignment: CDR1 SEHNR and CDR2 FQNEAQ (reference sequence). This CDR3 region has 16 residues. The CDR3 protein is CASRRGPRGHGNTIYF. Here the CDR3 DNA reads TGTGCCAGCAGGAGGGGTCCTCGGGGGCACGGAAACACCATATATTTT.

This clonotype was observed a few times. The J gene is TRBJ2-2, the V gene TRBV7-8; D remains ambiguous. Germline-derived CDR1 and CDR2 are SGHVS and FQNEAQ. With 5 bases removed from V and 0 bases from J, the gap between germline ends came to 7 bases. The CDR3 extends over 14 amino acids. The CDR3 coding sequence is TGTGCCAGCAGCCGAAACACGAACACCGGGGAGCTGTTTTTT. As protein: CASSRNTNTGELFF. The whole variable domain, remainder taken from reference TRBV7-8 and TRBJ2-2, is GAGVSQSPRYKVAKRGQDVALRCDPISGHVSLFWYQQALGQGPEFLTYFQNEAQLDKSGLPSDRFFAERPEGSVSTLKIQRTQQEDSAVYLCASSRNTNTGELFFGEGSRLTVL.

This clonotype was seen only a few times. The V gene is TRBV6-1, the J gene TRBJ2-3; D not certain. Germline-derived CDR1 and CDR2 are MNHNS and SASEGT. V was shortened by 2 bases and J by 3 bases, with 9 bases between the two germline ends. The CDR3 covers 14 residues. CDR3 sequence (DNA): TGTGCCAGCAGTGAAAGGTCCGTAACAGATACGCAGTATTTT. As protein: CASSERSVTDTQYF.